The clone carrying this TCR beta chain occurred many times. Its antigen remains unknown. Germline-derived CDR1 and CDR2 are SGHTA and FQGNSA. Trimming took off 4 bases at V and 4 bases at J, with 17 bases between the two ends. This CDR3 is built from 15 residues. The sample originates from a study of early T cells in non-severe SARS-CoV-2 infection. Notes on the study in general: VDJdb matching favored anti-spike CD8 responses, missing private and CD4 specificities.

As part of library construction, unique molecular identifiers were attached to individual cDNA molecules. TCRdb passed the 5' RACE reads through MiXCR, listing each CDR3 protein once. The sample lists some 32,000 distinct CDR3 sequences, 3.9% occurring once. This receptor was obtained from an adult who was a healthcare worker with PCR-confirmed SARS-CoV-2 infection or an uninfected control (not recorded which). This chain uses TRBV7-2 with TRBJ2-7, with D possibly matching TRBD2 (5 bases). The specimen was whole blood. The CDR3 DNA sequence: TGTGCCAGCAGCTCTCGCGGAGGAGATGGGTACGAGCAGTACTTC. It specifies CASSSRGGDGYEQYF.